A selection of T cell receptor beta chains follows, all from one sample in a study of identical twins' blood T cells. TCRdb itself ran the 5' RACE reads through MiXCR, one entry per CDR3 protein. The data contain a few hundred thousand distinct CDR3 sequences, roughly 30% of them singletons. Sequenced input: PBMCs. The receptor set was obtained from a woman aged 18-49 years in good health. Both conserved end residues are part of each CDR3. A D gene is named only where the DNA matches it firmly. Clone size is stated in some rows and not others, as once, few, many or a class when expanded.

V: TRBV5-1; J: TRBJ2-1; size: NA; D: NA; DNA: TGCGCCAGCAGCTTGGACCCCTCGGCCTACAATGAGCAGTTCTTC; CDR3: CASSLDPSAYNEQFF
V: TRBV29-1; J: TRBJ1-2; size: few; D: NA; DNA: TGCAGCGTTGACAGCTACACCTTC; CDR3: CSVDSYTF
V: TRBV19; J: TRBJ1-1; size: NA; D: NA; DNA: TGTGCCAGTAACACTCGGGACGGGGCGAACACTGAAGCTTTCTTT; CDR3: CASNTRDGANTEAFF
V: TRBV20-1; J: TRBJ1-2; size: NA; D: NA; DNA: TGCAGTGCTAGAGATGCCGTGGGGCCGAGGGGCTACACCTTC; CDR3: CSARDAVGPRGYTF
V: TRBV5-1; J: TRBJ2-3; size: NA; D: NA; DNA: TGCGCCAGCAGCCCCTTGACTAGGACAGATACGCAGTATTTT; CDR3: CASSPLTRTDTQYF
V: TRBV11-3; J: TRBJ2-2; size: few; D: NA; DNA: TGTGCCAGCAGCTTAGAAGGGTCCGCCGGGGAGCTGTTTTTT; CDR3: CASSLEGSAGELFF
V: TRBV3-1; J: TRBJ2-7; size: NA; D: NA; DNA: TGTGCCAGCAGCCCCCCATATGCGCCCTACGAGCAGTACTTC; CDR3: CASSPPYAPYEQYF
V: TRBV6-5; J: TRBJ2-1; size: NA; D: TRBD2; DNA: TGTGCCCGCAGAATCTCGACTAGCGGGAGTTACAATGAGCAGTTCTTC; CDR3: CARRISTSGSYNEQFF
V: TRBV25-1; J: TRBJ2-4; size: once; D: NA; DNA: TGTGGCAGCAGTGGTGAGGGGAGGTACATTCAGTACTTC; CDR3: CGSSGEGRYIQYF
V: TRBV10-3; J: TRBJ1-1; size: many; D: NA; DNA: TGTGCCATCAGTGAGTATGGAGGCGGTGAAGCTTTCTTT; CDR3: CAISEYGGGEAFF
V: TRBV5-1; J: TRBJ1-1; size: NA; D: NA; DNA: TGCGCCAGCAGCTTTGGACAGATGAACACTGAAGCTTTCTTT; CDR3: CASSFGQMNTEAFF
V: TRBV3-1; J: TRBJ2-7; size: NA; D: TRBD2; DNA: TGTGCCAGCAGCCGAAGCGGGGGCAATTACGAGCAGTACTTC; CDR3: CASSRSGGNYEQYF
V: TRBV19; J: TRBJ2-2; size: few; D: NA; DNA: TGTGCCAGTAGTCCCCGACAGGGACTTAAAATCGGGGAGCTGTTTTTT; CDR3: CASSPRQGLKIGELFF
V: TRBV3-1; J: TRBJ1-1; size: few; D: NA; DNA: TGTGCCAGCAGCCAGAAGGGGAACACTGAAGCTTTCTTT; CDR3: CASSQKGNTEAFF
V: TRBV7-2; J: TRBJ2-3; size: NA; D: TRBD2; DNA: TGTGCCAGCATCAAAGGACTAGCGGGAGATACGCAGTATTTT; CDR3: CASIKGLAGDTQYF
V: TRBV5-1; J: TRBJ1-2; size: few; D: NA; DNA: TGCGCCAGCAGCTTAAACAGGGATGTTGACGGCTACACCTTC; CDR3: CASSLNRDVDGYTF
V: TRBV2; J: TRBJ2-3; size: few; D: NA; DNA: TGTGCCAGCAGCGTCGACCTCATGAGCACGCAGTATTTT; CDR3: CASSVDLMSTQYF
V: TRBV4-3; J: TRBJ1-2; size: few; D: NA; DNA: TGCGCCAGCAGCCAAGATATAGGTAGTGGCTACACCTTC; CDR3: CASSQDIGSGYTF
V: TRBV20-1; J: TRBJ2-1; size: few; D: NA; DNA: TGCAGTGCTAGAGATCGGCAGTACAATGAGCAGTTCTTC; CDR3: CSARDRQYNEQFF
V: TRBV29-1; J: TRBJ2-3; size: NA; D: NA; DNA: TGCAGCGCCCTAAACACAGATACGCAGTATTTT; CDR3: CSALNTDTQYF
V: TRBV20-1; J: TRBJ2-7; size: NA; D: TRBD2; DNA: TGCAGTGCTAGTTGGGTAGCGGGAGCTAACGAGCAGTACTTC; CDR3: CSASWVAGANEQYF
V: TRBV6-2/TRBV6-3; J: TRBJ1-1; size: NA; D: NA; DNA: TGTGCCAGCAGTTACCCCAGAACCGAAGCTTTCTTT; CDR3: CASSYPRTEAFF
V: TRBV29-1; J: TRBJ1-1; size: few; D: NA; DNA: TGCAGCGTTGAAGTACAGACGACTGAAGCTTTCTTT; CDR3: CSVEVQTTEAFF
V: TRBV12-3/TRBV12-4; J: TRBJ1-2; size: few; D: NA; DNA: TGTGCCACCCGCCCGGCAGGGAAAGGCTACACCTTC; CDR3: CATRPAGKGYTF
V: TRBV20-1; J: TRBJ2-2; size: NA; D: NA; DNA: TGCAGTGCTAGAGGCGGGGGCCGGGACACCGGGGAGCTGTTTTTT; CDR3: CSARGGGRDTGELFF
V: TRBV6-5; J: TRBJ1-2; size: many; D: TRBD1; DNA: TGTGCCAGCAGTTACCAATCAGGGGGAACCACTGTTAATGGCTACACCTTC; CDR3: CASSYQSGGTTVNGYTF
V: TRBV7-9; J: TRBJ1-1; size: NA; D: TRBD1; DNA: TGTGCCAGCAGCTTAGGGACAGGGAACCCTGAAGCTTTCTTT; CDR3: CASSLGTGNPEAFF
V: TRBV6-5; J: TRBJ1-5; size: NA; D: TRBD1; DNA: TGTGCCAGCAGTTGGACCCGGGACAGAAATCAGCCCCAGCATTTT; CDR3: CASSWTRDRNQPQHF
V: TRBV7-9; J: TRBJ1-2; size: NA; D: NA; DNA: TGTGCCAGCAGCTTAGAAAACCCAGGAGGAGGTGGCTACACCTTC; CDR3: CASSLENPGGGGYTF
V: TRBV7-2; J: TRBJ1-1; size: once; D: NA; DNA: TGTGCCAGCACCCTATCGGGGTTCACTGAAGCTTTCTTT; CDR3: CASTLSGFTEAFF
V: TRBV20-1; J: TRBJ1-2; size: NA; D: NA; DNA: TGCAGTGCTAGAGTCCCCCGGACGAACTATGGCCACACCTTC; CDR3: CSARVPRTNYGHTF
V: TRBV5-6; J: TRBJ2-4; size: NA; D: NA; DNA: TGTGCCAGCAGCAAAAATGACAAAAACATTCAGTACTTC; CDR3: CASSKNDKNIQYF
V: TRBV10-3; J: TRBJ2-3; size: NA; D: NA; DNA: TGTGCCATCACCATCACATCAGGGAAAGAAGATACGCAGTATTTT; CDR3: CAITITSGKEDTQYF
V: TRBV6-2/TRBV6-3; J: TRBJ1-1; size: NA; D: NA; DNA: TGTGCCAGCAGTTTTTCCTTCGGCAGGGCGAACACTGAAGCTTTCTTT; CDR3: CASSFSFGRANTEAFF
V: TRBV6-2/TRBV6-3; J: TRBJ1-4; size: NA; D: NA; DNA: TGTGCCAGCAGTTACTTCGCGGGGAGTGAAAAACTGTTTTTT; CDR3: CASSYFAGSEKLFF
V: TRBV25-1; J: TRBJ1-1; size: few; D: NA; DNA: TGTGCCAGCAGTGAATCCATGGGGGGACACACTGAAGCTTTCTTT; CDR3: CASSESMGGHTEAFF
V: TRBV9; J: TRBJ2-1; size: NA; D: NA; DNA: TGTGCCAGCACCAATAGCGGTAACTCCTACAATGAGCAGTTCTTC; CDR3: CASTNSGNSYNEQFF
V: TRBV2; J: TRBJ2-1; size: many; D: TRBD2; DNA: TGTGCCAGCAGTGAAGTGGGGACTAGTTTATACAATGAGCAGTTCTTC; CDR3: CASSEVGTSLYNEQFF